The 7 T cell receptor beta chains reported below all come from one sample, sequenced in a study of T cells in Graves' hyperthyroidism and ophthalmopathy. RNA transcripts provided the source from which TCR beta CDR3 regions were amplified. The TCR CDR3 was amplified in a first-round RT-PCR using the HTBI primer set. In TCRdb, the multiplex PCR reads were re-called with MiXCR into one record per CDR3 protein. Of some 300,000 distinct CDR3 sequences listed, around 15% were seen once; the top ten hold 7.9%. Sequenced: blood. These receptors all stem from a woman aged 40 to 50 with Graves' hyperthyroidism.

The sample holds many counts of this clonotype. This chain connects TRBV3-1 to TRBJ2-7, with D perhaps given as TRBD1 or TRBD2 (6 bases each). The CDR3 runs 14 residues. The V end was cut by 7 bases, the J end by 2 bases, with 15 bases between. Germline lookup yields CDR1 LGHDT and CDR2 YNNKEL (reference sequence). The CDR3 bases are TGTGCCAGCACCTCTAAGGGGGGAACCTACGAGCAGTACTTC. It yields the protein CASTSKGGTYEQYF.

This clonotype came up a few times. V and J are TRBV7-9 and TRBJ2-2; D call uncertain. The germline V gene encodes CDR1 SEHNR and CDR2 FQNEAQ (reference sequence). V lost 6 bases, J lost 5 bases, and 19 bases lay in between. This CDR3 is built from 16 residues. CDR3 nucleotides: TGTGCCAGCAGTCGAGGACGAGATAGAAGAACCGGGGAGCTGTTTTTT. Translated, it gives CASSRGRDRRTGELFF.

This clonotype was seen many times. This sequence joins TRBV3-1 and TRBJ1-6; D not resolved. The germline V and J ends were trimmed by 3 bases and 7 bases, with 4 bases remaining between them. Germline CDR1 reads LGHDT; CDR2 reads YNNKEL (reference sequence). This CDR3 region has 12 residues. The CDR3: CASSQGNSPLHF. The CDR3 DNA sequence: TGTGCCAGCAGCCAGGGCAATTCACCCCTCCACTTT.

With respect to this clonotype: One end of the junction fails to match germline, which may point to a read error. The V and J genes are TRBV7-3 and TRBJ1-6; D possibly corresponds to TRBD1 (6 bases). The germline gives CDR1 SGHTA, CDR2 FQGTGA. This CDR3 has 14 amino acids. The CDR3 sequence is CASSLTGSSSPLHF. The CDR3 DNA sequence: TGTGCCAGCAGCCTAACAGGGTCGAGTTCACCCCTCCACTTT.

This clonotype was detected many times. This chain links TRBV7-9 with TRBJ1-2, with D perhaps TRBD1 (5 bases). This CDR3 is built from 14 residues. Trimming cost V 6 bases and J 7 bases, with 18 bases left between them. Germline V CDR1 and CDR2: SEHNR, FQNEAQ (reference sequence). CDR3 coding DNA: TGTGCCAGCAGTCATGACCGAGGGGAGGGTGGCTACACCTTC. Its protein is CASSHDRGEGGYTF.

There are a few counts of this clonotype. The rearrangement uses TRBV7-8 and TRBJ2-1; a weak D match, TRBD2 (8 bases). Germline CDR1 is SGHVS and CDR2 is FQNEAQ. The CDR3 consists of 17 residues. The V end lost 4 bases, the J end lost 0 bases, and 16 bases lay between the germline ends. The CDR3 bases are TGTGCCAGCAGCTCGACAGGGACTAGGTTCTCCTACAATGAGCAGTTCTTC. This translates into CASSSTGTRFSYNEQFF. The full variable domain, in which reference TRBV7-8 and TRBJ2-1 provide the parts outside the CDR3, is GAGVSQSPRYKVAKRGQDVALRCDPISGHVSLFWYQQALGQGPEFLTYFQNEAQLDKSGLPSDRFFAERPEGSVSTLKIQRTQQEDSAVYLCASSSTGTRFSYNEQFFGPGTRLTVL.

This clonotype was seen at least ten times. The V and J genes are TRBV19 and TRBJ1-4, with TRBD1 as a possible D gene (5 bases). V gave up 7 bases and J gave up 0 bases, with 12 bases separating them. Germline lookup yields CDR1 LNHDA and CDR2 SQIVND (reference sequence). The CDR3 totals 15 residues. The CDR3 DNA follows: TGTGCCAGTAAGGGGACCGATGCAACTAATGAAAAACTGTTTTTT. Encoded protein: CASKGTDATNEKLFF. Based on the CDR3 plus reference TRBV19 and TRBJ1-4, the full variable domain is DGGITQSPKYLFRKEGQNVTLSCEQNLNHDAMYWYRQDPGQGLRLIYYSQIVNDFQKGDIAEGYSVSREKKESFPLTVTSAQKNPTAFYLCASKGTDATNEKLFFGSGTQLSVL.